These 27 T cell receptor beta chains were all obtained from the same sample, sequenced in a study of CD8+ T cells in alopecia areata. cDNA prepared by RNA extraction and subsequent reverse transcription served as the template for sequencing. Some clones are missing from TCRdb's copy, which holds only in-frame ones; the method was immunoSEQ multiplex PCR. The sample has 95,000 to 150,000 clones; approximately 47% are singletons. Source material: NKG2D-low CD8+ T cells sorted from blood. Receptors were obtained from a human donor with alopecia areata.

This clone has a handful of counts. The J gene is TRBJ2-7, the V gene TRBV7-9, with D unclear. Looked up from germline, CDR1 is SEHNR and CDR2 is FQNEAQ (reference sequence). The CDR3 is made up of 12 amino acids. V was cut by 5 bases and J by 0 bases, with 5 bases left in between. The CDR3 region is CASSGNSYEQYF. The CDR3 nucleotides read TGTGCCAGCAGCGGGAACTCCTACGAGCAGTACTTC.

The chain uses TRBV23-1 and TRBJ1-2; D unclear. TRBV23-1 is filed as an ORF, its function uncertain. The germline V and J ends were trimmed by 10 bases and 4 bases, with 19 bases remaining between them. The length of the CDR3 is 14 residues. The DNA of the CDR3 is TGCGCCAAACCGGGAGGCCTTAGGAGCTATGGCTACACCTTC. Amino acid sequence: CAKPGGLRSYGYTF.

This clone was seen once. The chain uses TRBV9 and TRBJ1-2; D possibly corresponds to TRBD1 (5 bases). V lost 0 bases to trimming and J lost 7 bases, with 13 bases between them. Per germline, CDR1 SGDLS and CDR2 YYNGEE. The CDR3 extends over 14 amino acids. The CDR3 DNA reads TGTGCCAGCAGCGTAGCAATTATGAGGGGTGGCTACACCTTC. Its protein product is CASSVAIMRGGYTF.

This clone was seen at least ten times. V and J are TRBV28 and TRBJ2-3; 8 bases are a match to TRBD2. This CDR3 spans 15 amino acids. Germline assignment: CDR1 MDHEN and CDR2 SYDVKM. V lost 2 bases to trimming and J lost 2 bases; unmatched junction nucleotides: 3. CDR3 in DNA: TGTGCCAGCAGTTTAGCGGGGGGACACACAGATACGCAGTATTTT. Translated: CASSLAGGHTDTQYF. The whole variable domain, remainder taken from reference TRBV28 and TRBJ2-3, is DVKVTQSSRYLVKRTGEKVFLECVQDMDHENMFWYRQDPGLGLRLIYFSYDVKMKEKGDIPEGYSVSREKKERFSLILESASTNQTSMYLCASSLAGGHTDTQYFGPGTRLTVL.

This clone was found a few times. The chain links TRBV15 to TRBJ2-7, with D hard to call. V was clipped by 1 base and J by 4 bases, with 8 bases between them. Per germline, CDR1 LNHNV and CDR2 YYDKDF (reference sequence). This CDR3 region has 13 residues. CDR3 in DNA: TGTGCCACCAGCAGAGTGGCACAGTACGAGCAGTACTTC. Its translation: CATSRVAQYEQYF.

There are a few counts of this clone. The gene calls are TRBV7-8 and TRBJ2-3; D remains ambiguous. V was shortened by 2 bases and J by 4 bases, with 4 bases between the two germline ends. CDR3 length: 12 amino acids. Germline loops: CDR1 SGHVS, CDR2 FQNEAQ. The CDR3 protein is CASSLRADTQYF. Here the CDR3 DNA reads TGTGCCAGCAGCTTACGAGCAGATACGCAGTATTTT.

On this clone: This specimen includes other DNA sequences encoding the same CDR3. The V and J genes are TRBV6-5 and TRBJ1-1; possible D gene TRBD1, 5 bases. Germline V gene lookup returns CDR1 MNHEY and CDR2 SVGAGI. The V end lost 2 bases, the J end lost 5 bases, and 9 bases lay between the germline ends. The CDR3 length is 13 residues. CDR3 DNA: TGTGCCAGCAGTTACGGTGGGGGGACTGAAGCTTTCTTT. It translates to CASSYGGGTEAFF.

The chain employs TRBV29-1 and TRBJ1-2; 7 bases are shared with TRBD1. The germline CDR1 and CDR2 sequences are SQVTM and ANQGSEA. V was pared by 0 bases and J by 4 bases, with 5 bases of the junction left unmatched. CDR3 size: 14 residues. CDR3 residues: CSVEDPPGGYGYTF. DNA for the CDR3: TGCAGCGTTGAAGATCCTCCAGGGGGCTATGGCTACACCTTC. Complete variable domain (other parts from reference TRBV29-1 and TRBJ1-2): SAVISQKPSRDICQRGTSLTIQCQVDSQVTMMFWYRQQPGQSLTLIATANQGSEATYESGFVIDKFPISRPNLTFSTLTVSNMSPEDSSIYLCSVEDPPGGYGYTFGSGTRLTVV.

This chain joins TRBV7-9 and TRBJ2-1; D gene uncertain. V shed 4 bases and J shed 5 bases, with 3 bases lying between them. The CDR3 runs to 11 residues. Germline CDR1 is SEHNR and CDR2 is FQNEAQ (reference sequence). The CDR3 loop is CASSSHNEQFF. CDR3 in DNA: TGTGCCAGCAGCTCGCACAATGAGCAGTTCTTC.

This chain uses TRBV29-1 with TRBJ2-2; no reliable D call. The CDR3 loop spans 11 amino acids. Trimming took 2 bases from V and 6 from J, leaving 4 bases between them. The germline gives CDR1 SQVTM, CDR2 ANQGSEA. CDR3 in DNA: TGCAGCGTTGAATGGGCCGGGGAGCTGTTTTTT. Its translation is CSVEWAGELFF.

The DNA of the CDR3 is TGTGCCTGGAGTGTGGGGACGGTGAGCTCCTACGAGCAGTACTTC. Its protein is CAWSVGTVSSYEQYF. This chain links TRBV30 with TRBJ2-7; TRBD1 or TRBD2 may be the D gene (5 bases each). This CDR3 has 15 amino acids. Germline CDR1 and CDR2: GTSNPN and SVGIG (reference sequence). V was trimmed by 0 bases and J by 0 bases, leaving 12 bases between them.

The V gene is TRBV28, the J gene TRBJ2-5, with TRBD2 matching 8 bases. CDR1 is MDHEN and CDR2 is SYDVKM in the germline V gene. V gave up 5 bases and J gave up 3 bases; unmatched junction bases: 8. The CDR3 has 15 amino acids. CDR3: CASSPPTSGEETQYF. The CDR3, as DNA: TGTGCCAGCAGTCCCCCAACTAGCGGAGAAGAGACCCAGTACTTC.

This clone was seen only a few times. The gene calls are TRBV29-1 and TRBJ2-1; D call uncertain. Trimming pared 7 bases from V and 8 bases from J, leaving 18 bases between. Per germline, CDR1 SQVTM and CDR2 ANQGSEA. The CDR3 extends over 13 amino acids. CDR3 DNA: TGCAGCGCACGGACCCAAGGCCGGCATGAGCAGTTCTTC. This translates into CSARTQGRHEQFF.

V gene TRBV7-2 combines with J gene TRBJ2-1; D call uncertain. Trimming stripped 7 bases from V and 8 bases from J, with 9 bases between. In germline, CDR1 is SGHTA, CDR2 FQGNSA. The CDR3 is 11 amino acids. The CDR3 sequence is CASNNWDEQFF. The DNA of the CDR3 is TGTGCCAGCAACAATTGGGATGAGCAGTTCTTC.

A single count supports this clone. This chain links TRBV7-9 with TRBJ2-5; the D is unclear. V was clipped by 1 base and J by 3 bases, with 6 bases between them. The germline gives CDR1 SEHNR, CDR2 FQNEAQ (reference sequence). The CDR3 has 13 residues. Here the CDR3 DNA reads TGTGCCAGCAGCTTAGTAGAGAAAGAGACCCAGTACTTC. This sequence encodes CASSLVEKETQYF.

This clone showed up just a few times. This chain uses TRBV30 with TRBJ1-1, with D perhaps TRBD1 (5 bases). Germline V gives CDR1 GTSNPN, CDR2 SVGIG (reference sequence). The CDR3 is 12 amino acids. Trimming shortened V by 3 bases and J by 0 bases, and 5 bases separated the two germline ends. The DNA of the CDR3 is TGTGCCTGGAGGGGGGTGAACACTGAAGCTTTCTTT. Residues: CAWRGVNTEAFF.

This clone showed up just once. This chain connects TRBV29-1 to TRBJ2-7; D may be TRBD1 (5 bases). This CDR3 is 12 amino acids long. V dropped 4 bases and J dropped 3 bases, with 10 bases sitting between them. Germline V gene lookup returns CDR1 SQVTM and CDR2 ANQGSEA. The DNA for the CDR3 is TGCAGCGTTGTATCAGGGAACTACGAGCAGTACTTC. It is translated as CSVVSGNYEQYF.

This chain links TRBV27 with TRBJ1-6; D is possibly TRBD1 (5 bases). V lost 5 bases, J lost 10 bases, and 12 bases lay in between. CDR3 size: 13 residues. Germline lookup yields CDR1 MNHEY and CDR2 SMNVEV (reference sequence). The CDR3 bases are TGTGCCAGCAGTGGCAGGGAAGCCTCACCCCTCCACTTT. Its protein is CASSGREASPLHF.

V and J are TRBV25-1 and TRBJ2-5; D might be TRBD2 (6 bases). V was shortened by 2 bases and J by 3 bases, with 13 bases between the two germline ends. The germline V gene has CDR1 MGHDK and CDR2 SYGVNS. The CDR3 is 15 residues long. The DNA for the CDR3 is TGTGCCAGCAGTGAACTCTTGGACTATAAAGAGACCCAGTACTTC. This encodes CASSELLDYKETQYF.

The chain joins TRBV4-2 to TRBJ2-1, with TRBD2 matching over 8 bases. CDR3 length: 16 residues. The V gene end was trimmed by 0 bases and the J gene end by 3 bases; junction bases not matched to a gene: 4. From germline, CDR1 is LGHNA and CDR2 YNFKEQ. The CDR3 bases are TGTGCCAGCAGCCAAGACAGCGGGGGTAACTACAATGAGCAGTTCTTC. As protein: CASSQDSGGNYNEQFF.

The CDR3 loop reads CAWSGGFYGYTF. DNA of the CDR3: TGTGCCTGGAGCGGGGGCTTTTATGGCTACACCTTC. The chain joins TRBV30 to TRBJ1-2; possible D gene TRBD1, 6 bases. V lost 3 bases to trimming and J lost 5 bases, with 10 bases between them. Looked up from germline, CDR1 is GTSNPN and CDR2 is SVGIG (reference sequence). CDR3 length equals 12 residues.

The chain is built from TRBV28 and TRBJ1-5; D might be TRBD1 (5 bases). This CDR3 spans 15 amino acids. Trimming removed 8 bases at V and 3 bases at J, with 17 bases between. CDR1 and CDR2 (germline): MDHEN, SYDVKM. The CDR3, as DNA: TGTGCCAGCGGGAGCGGGGGTTATGACAATCAGCCCCAGCATTTT. It yields the protein CASGSGGYDNQPQHF.

For this clone: Other nucleotide sequences in the sample specify the same CDR3. The rearrangement links TRBV29-1 to TRBJ2-7; tentatively, D is TRBD1 or TRBD2 (5 bases each). Per germline, CDR1 SQVTM and CDR2 ANQGSEA. This CDR3 is built from 13 residues. V was shortened by 4 bases and J by 2 bases, with 12 bases between the two germline ends. The CDR3 coding sequence is TGCAGCGTTGGAGGGGAACAGACCTACGAGCAGTACTTC. This codes for CSVGGEQTYEQYF.

A few counts support this clone. J is TRBJ2-3 and V is TRBV2; D is undetermined. CDR1 is SNHLY, CDR2 FYNNEI, per germline. This CDR3 comprises 13 residues. The ends were cut back, 9 bases at V and 1 base at J, with 11 bases in the middle. CDR3 region: CARLPVGTDTQYF. CDR3 nucleotides: TGTGCCAGACTCCCTGTGGGCACAGATACGCAGTATTTT.

V and J are TRBV28 and TRBJ2-1, with D tentatively TRBD2 (5 bases). The CDR3 loop spans 11 amino acids. With 8 bases removed from V and 6 bases from J, the gap between germline ends came to 8 bases. Germline CDR1 reads MDHEN; CDR2 reads SYDVKM. The CDR3 spells CASGEGNEQFF. For the CDR3, the DNA is TGTGCCAGCGGAGAGGGCAATGAGCAGTTCTTC.

V is TRBV29-1 and J is TRBJ1-5; D call uncertain. This CDR3 region has 13 residues. The germline V gene has CDR1 SQVTM and CDR2 ANQGSEA. V lost 6 bases and J lost 4, with 13 bases in between. The CDR3: CSVQEGFNQPQHF. The CDR3 DNA reads TGCAGCGTCCAGGAAGGGTTTAATCAGCCCCAGCATTTT.

The V and J genes are TRBV2 and TRBJ2-7; 7 positions agree with TRBD1. The CDR3 length is 14 residues. The germline gives CDR1 SNHLY, CDR2 FYNNEI. J gave up 4 bases and V 3 bases, and 6 bases lay outside the gene matches. CDR3 bases: TGTGCCAGCAGTGATGAGGGACAGCTTTACGAGCAGTACTTC. Protein sequence: CASSDEGQLYEQYF.